Listed below are T cell receptor beta chains from one sample, sequenced in a study of blood T cell repertoires in COVID-19. Libraries were prepared by immunoSEQ multiplex PCR; TCRdb keeps only in-frame clonotypes and omits some of them. The table shows some 210,000 clones, with roughly 90% occurring only once. Sequencing used PBMCs or T cells enriched from blood (not recorded which). Receptor source: a man younger than 35 with acute COVID-19. The CDR3 runs from the conserved cysteine through the conserved F or W. A D gene is named only where the DNA matches it firmly. The size of a clone is reported for some rows only, either as once, few or many, or as a class for expanded clones.

V,D,J,size,length,DNA,CDR3
TRBV5-8,TRBD2,TRBJ2-3,NA,17,TGTGCCAGCAGCTCAACTCGGACTAGCGGGACTACAGATACGCAGTATTTT,CASSSTRTSGTTDTQYF
TRBV7-6,NA,TRBJ1-5,NA,13,TGTGCCAGCAGCGATCGGGGGGCGCAGCCCCAGCATTTT,CASSDRGAQPQHF
TRBV5-1,TRBD2,TRBJ2-5,NA,16,TGCGCCAGCAGTCCCGTTATTAGCGGGAGGGCCAAGACCCAGTACTTC,CASSPVISGRAKTQYF
TRBV19,TRBD2,TRBJ2-1,NA,18,TGTGCCAGTAGTACCCCGACTAGCGGAATCAGCTCCTACAATGAGCAGTTCTTC,CASSTPTSGISSYNEQFF
TRBV7-9,NA,TRBJ2-7,once,13,TGTGCCAGCAGCTTCCCAGACTCCTACGAGCAGTACTTC,CASSFPDSYEQYF
TRBV11-2,NA,TRBJ2-7,NA,16,TGTGCCAGCAGCTTATCTGTCGTCGGGAGTGTTTACGAGCAGTACTTC,CASSLSVVGSVYEQYF
TRBV7-2,NA,TRBJ1-2,NA,14,TGTGCCAGTACCCCTAGGGGGAGGGATGGTGGCTACACCTTC,CASTPRGRDGGYTF
TRBV28,NA,TRBJ1-6,NA,15,TGTGCCAGCAGACTGGAGACGGCGTGGGATTCACCCCTCCACTTT,CASRLETAWDSPLHF
TRBV28,NA,TRBJ1-1,NA,15,TGTGCCAGCAGTTTTTTAGCAGTATTGAACACTGAAGCTTTCTTT,CASSFLAVLNTEAFF
TRBV6-1,NA,TRBJ2-3,NA,14,TGTGCCAGCAGTGAACTCTGGGGGCAAGATACGCAGTATTTT,CASSELWGQDTQYF
TRBV29-1,NA,TRBJ2-1,NA,12,TGCAGCGTCCCTCGGGCCTACAATGAGCAGTTCTTC,CSVPRAYNEQFF
TRBV28,TRBD1,TRBJ1-1,NA,17,TGTGCCAGCAGTTTCCCCGTCCGGGACAGGGGGGACGCTGAAGCTTTCTTT,CASSFPVRDRGDAEAFF
TRBV30,NA,TRBJ1-6,NA,15,TGTGCCTGGACCCCTGGGCGGGGAGGTGATTCACCCCTCCACTTT,CAWTPGRGGDSPLHF
TRBV9,TRBD2,TRBJ2-1,NA,14,TGTGCCAGCAGCGGACTAGCGGGAATTGATGAGCAGTTCTTC,CASSGLAGIDEQFF
TRBV6-6,TRBD1,TRBJ2-7,NA,14,TGTGCCAGCAGTCCCTGGGACAGCGCCTACGAGCAGTACTTC,CASSPWDSAYEQYF
TRBV2,TRBD1,TRBJ1-5,NA,13,TGTGCCAGCAGACAGGGGATCGACCAGCCCCAGCATTTT,CASRQGIDQPQHF
TRBV4-1,NA,TRBJ1-5,NA,16,TGCGCCAGCAGCCAGATCGAGGGTACGGGAAATCAGCCCCAGCATTTT,CASSQIEGTGNQPQHF
TRBV4-1,NA,TRBJ2-7,NA,14,TGCGCCAGCAGCCTGGATACCGGGGCCTACGAGCAGTACTTC,CASSLDTGAYEQYF